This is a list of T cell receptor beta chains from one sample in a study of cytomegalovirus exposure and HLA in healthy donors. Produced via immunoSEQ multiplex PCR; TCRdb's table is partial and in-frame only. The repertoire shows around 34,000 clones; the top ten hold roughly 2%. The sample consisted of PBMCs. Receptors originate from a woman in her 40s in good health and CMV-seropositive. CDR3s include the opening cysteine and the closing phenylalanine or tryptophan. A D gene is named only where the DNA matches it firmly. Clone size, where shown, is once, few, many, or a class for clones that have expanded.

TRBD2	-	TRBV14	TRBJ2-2	TGTGCCAGCAGCCAAGGATCTCGAGGGACTAGCAGAAACACCGGGGAGCTGTTTTTT	CASSQGSRGTSRNTGELFF
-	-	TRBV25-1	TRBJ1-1	TGTGCCAGCAGTGAATCGGGAGACACTGAAGCTTTCTTT	CASSESGDTEAFF
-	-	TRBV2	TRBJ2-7	TGTGCCAGCAGTGGGCTCAGCTACGAGCAGTACTTC	CASSGLSYEQYF
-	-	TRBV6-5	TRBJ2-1	TGTGCCAGCAGTTACTCTAGGGGCGAGCAGTTCTTC	CASSYSRGEQFF
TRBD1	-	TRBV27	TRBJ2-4	TGTGCCAGCAGTTTAAAGGGGACAGGGTACTTCGCCAAAAACATTCAGTACTTC	CASSLKGTGYFAKNIQYF
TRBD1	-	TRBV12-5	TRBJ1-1	TGTGCTAGTGGTCCCGGGACAGACACTGAAGCTTTCTTT	CASGPGTDTEAFF
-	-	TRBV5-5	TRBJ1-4	TGTGCCAGCAGCTTCGGCGGGGCGGGAAAACTGTTTTTT	CASSFGGAGKLFF
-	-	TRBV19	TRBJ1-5	TGTGCCAGTAGTATAGCGACAGGACTCAACAATCAGCCCCAGCATTTT	CASSIATGLNNQPQHF
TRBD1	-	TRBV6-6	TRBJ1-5	TGTGCCAGCAGTTACCCGACAGGGGATCAGCCCCAGCATTTT	CASSYPTGDQPQHF
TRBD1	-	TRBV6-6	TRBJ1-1	TGTGCCAGCAGTTACCTATTGACAGGGTGGAACACTGAAGCTTTCTTT	CASSYLLTGWNTEAFF
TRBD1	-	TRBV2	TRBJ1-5	TGTGCCAGCAGTGAAACTCGGACAGGGGCAGGGAATCAGCCCCAGCATTTT	CASSETRTGAGNQPQHF
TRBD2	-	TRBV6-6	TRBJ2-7	TGTGCCAGCAGGCCGAGCACTAGCGGGTTCTACGAGCAGTACTTC	CASRPSTSGFYEQYF
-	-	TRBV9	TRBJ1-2	TGTGCCAGCAGCGTAGACGAGGGAAACTATGGCTACACCTTC	CASSVDEGNYGYTF
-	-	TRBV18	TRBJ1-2	TGTGCCAGCTCACTGTCCGGGACACCTTCCCTTGGCTACACCTTC	CASSLSGTPSLGYTF
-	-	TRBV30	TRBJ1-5	TGTGCCTGGAGTCAGAGGCCCTCTCAGCCCCAGCATTTT	CAWSQRPSQPQHF
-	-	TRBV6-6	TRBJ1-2	TGTGCCAGCAGTTACAACGGGGGGGCGGGTGGCTACACCTTC	CASSYNGGAGGYTF
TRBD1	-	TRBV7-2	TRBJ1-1	TGTGCCAGCAGCTCAAATACAGGGGGCACTGAAGCTTTCTTT	CASSSNTGGTEAFF
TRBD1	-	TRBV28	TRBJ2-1	TGTGCCAGCAGTTCACCACTCTCGACAGGGGGCTACAATGAGCAGTTCTTC	CASSSPLSTGGYNEQFF
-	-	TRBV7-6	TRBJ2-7	TGTGCCAGCAGCTCGCGACAGTCCTACGAGCAGTACTTC	CASSSRQSYEQYF
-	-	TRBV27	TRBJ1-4	TGTGCCAGCAGGCTAATTGGGGGGTCGAGGGATGAAAAACTGTTTTTT	CASRLIGGSRDEKLFF
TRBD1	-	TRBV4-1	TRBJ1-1	TGCGCCAGCAGCCAAATCAGGGGGTCTTCTGGATCGAACACTGAAGCTTTCTTT	CASSQIRGSSGSNTEAFF
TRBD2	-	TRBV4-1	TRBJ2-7	TGCGCCAGCAGCCAAGAAGCTTCCGGGAGGAGCTACGAGCAGTACTTC	CASSQEASGRSYEQYF
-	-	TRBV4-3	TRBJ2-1	TGCGCCAGCAGCCAAGAGTTCACAGCAATTCGGCAGTTCTTC	CASSQEFTAIRQFF
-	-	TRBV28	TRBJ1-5	TGTGCCAGCAGTCCCTCCGGGTTTGGTCAGCCCCAGCATTTT	CASSPSGFGQPQHF
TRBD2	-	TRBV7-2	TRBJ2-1	TGTGCCAGCAGCTTAGCGTCTAGCGGGAGAGATGAGCAGTTCTTC	CASSLASSGRDEQFF
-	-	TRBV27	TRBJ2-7	TGTGCCAGCAGTACCCGGGGTGAGGTAACCTACGAGCAGTACTTC	CASSTRGEVTYEQYF
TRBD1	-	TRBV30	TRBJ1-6	TGTGCCTCCCATCGGGGACAGGGAAGCTCCTATAATTCACCCCTCCACTTT	CASHRGQGSSYNSPLHF
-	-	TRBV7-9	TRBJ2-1	TGTGCCAGCAGCTTAGACAGGTATGAGCAGTTCTTC	CASSLDRYEQFF
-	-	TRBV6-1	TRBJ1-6	TGTGCTTCGCGGGGGGTCTCACCCCTCCACTTT	CASRGVSPLHF
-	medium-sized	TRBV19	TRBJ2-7	TGTGCCAGTAGTACCGTCGTGGCAGGGCCCTACGAGCAGTACTTC	CASSTVVAGPYEQYF
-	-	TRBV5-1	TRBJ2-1	TGCGCCAGCAGCTTGTTAGGGGGTTCTTGGGATGAGCAGTTCTTC	CASSLLGGSWDEQFF
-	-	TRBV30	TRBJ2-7	TGTGCCTGGATTACAGGTGAAACCCCCTACGAGCAGTACTTC	CAWITGETPYEQYF
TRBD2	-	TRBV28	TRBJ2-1	TGTGCCAGCGCCCGGCCTAGCGGGATGCGTGAGCAGTTCTTC	CASARPSGMREQFF
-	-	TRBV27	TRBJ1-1	TGTGCCAGCAGATTCCAGGGCGGTACTGAAGCTTTCTTT	CASRFQGGTEAFF
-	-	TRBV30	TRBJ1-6	TGTGCCGGCCGACAGGAGTATAATTCACCCCTCCACTTT	CAGRQEYNSPLHF
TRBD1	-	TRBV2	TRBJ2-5	TGTGCCAGCAGTGAAGGACAGGGAAGGGAGACCCAGTACTTC	CASSEGQGRETQYF
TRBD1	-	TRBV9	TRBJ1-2	TGTGCCAGCAGCGGAGCTACAGGGGTTGACTATGGCTACACCTTC	CASSGATGVDYGYTF
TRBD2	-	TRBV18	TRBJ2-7	TGCGCCAGCTCCCCCCTAGGGACTAGCCCCTACGAGCAGTACTTC	CASSPLGTSPYEQYF
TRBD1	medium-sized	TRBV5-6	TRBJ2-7	TGTGCCAGCAGCTTGGAAGGACAGGGGTACTACGAGCAGTACTTC	CASSLEGQGYYEQYF
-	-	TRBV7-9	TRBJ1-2	TGTGCCAGCAGCCCTAGCTCTAACTATGGCTACACCTTC	CASSPSSNYGYTF
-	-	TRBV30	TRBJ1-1	TGTGCCTGGAGTGTTTTCGACAGCCTCGGTGAAGCTTTCTTT	CAWSVFDSLGEAFF
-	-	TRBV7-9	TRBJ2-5	TGCGCCAGCAGCACAAGACTACTGCGACGCCAAGAGACCCAGTACTTC	CASSTRLLRRQETQYF
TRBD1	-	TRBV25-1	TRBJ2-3	TGTGCCAGCAGCGACACAGGGGGCAGGACAGATACGCAGTATTTT	CASSDTGGRTDTQYF
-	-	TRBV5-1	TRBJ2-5	TGCGCCAGCAGCTCCGGGGAAATCCAAGAGACCCAGTACTTC	CASSSGEIQETQYF
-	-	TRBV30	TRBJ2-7	TGTGCATCCTTTAGAGGTTCCAACTACGAGCAGTACTTC	CASFRGSNYEQYF
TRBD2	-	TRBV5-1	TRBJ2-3	TGCGCCAGCAGCAGAAGCGGGGATAAGGATACGCAGTATTTT	CASSRSGDKDTQYF
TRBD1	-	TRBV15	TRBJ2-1	TGTGCCACCAGCAGATGGGGACAGGGCAGTTCCTACAATGAGCAGTTCTTC	CATSRWGQGSSYNEQFF
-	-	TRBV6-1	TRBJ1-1	TGTGCCAGCAGTGAGCCGGACAGTTACACTGAAGCTTTCTTT	CASSEPDSYTEAFF
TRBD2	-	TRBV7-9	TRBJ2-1	TGTGCCAGCAGCTCCGAGCGGGGGAGTTACAATGAGCAGTTCTTC	CASSSERGSYNEQFF
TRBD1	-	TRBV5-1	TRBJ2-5	TGCGCCAGCAGCGGCGCAGGGGGTCAAGAGACCCAGTACTTC	CASSGAGGQETQYF
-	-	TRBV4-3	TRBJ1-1	TGCGCCAGCAGCCAAGAGAGGGTTCAGAACACTGAAGCTTTCTTT	CASSQERVQNTEAFF
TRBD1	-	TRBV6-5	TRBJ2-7	TGTGCCAGCAGTTACAACAGGGGTTCCTACGAGCAGTACTTC	CASSYNRGSYEQYF
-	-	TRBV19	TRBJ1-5	TGTGCCAGTAGTATGGAAGGGAGTGTGATCTATTTT	CASSMEGSVIYF
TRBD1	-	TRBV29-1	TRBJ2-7	TGCAGCGTGGAAGGGACAGGGGGCGCCCACGAGCAGTACTTC	CSVEGTGGAHEQYF
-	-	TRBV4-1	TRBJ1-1	TGCGCCAGCAGCCATACCAGGCTCTCTGAAGCTTTCTTT	CASSHTRLSEAFF
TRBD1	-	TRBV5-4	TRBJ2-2	TGTGCCAGCAGCCCCCGACAGGGTGGGGAGCTGTTTTTT	CASSPRQGGELFF
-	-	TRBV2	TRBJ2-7	TGTGCCAGCAGTGAATCCCGGGACTCACTCTTC	CASSESRDSLF
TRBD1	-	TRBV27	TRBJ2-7	TGTGCCAGCAGTTCCCGGGACAGGGGGATTGGGGAGCAGTACTTC	CASSSRDRGIGEQYF